Listed here are 11 T cell receptor beta chains from one sample, sequenced in a study of control samples from healthy donors and cancer patients. Libraries were prepared by immunoSEQ multiplex PCR; TCRdb keeps only in-frame clonotypes and omits some of them. There are about 170,000 clones in the sample; approximately 86% occur only once, and approximately 4.9% lies in the top ten. The sequencing sample was made of blood. The origin of the receptors is a woman aged 25 to 45 in good health.

The rearrangement links TRBV2 to TRBJ2-7; no firm D call. CDR3 length: 12 amino acids. Germline lookup yields CDR1 SNHLY and CDR2 FYNNEI. The germline V and J ends were trimmed by 6 bases and 1 base, with 7 bases remaining between them. CDR3 residues: CASSLGSYEQYF. The DNA for the CDR3 is TGTGCCAGCAGCCTCGGGTCCTACGAGCAGTACTTC.

V gene TRBV27 combines with J gene TRBJ1-3, with 12 bases matching TRBD1. CDR1 and CDR2 from the germline V gene are MNHEY and SMNVEV (reference sequence). The V gene end was trimmed by 6 bases and the J gene end by 3 bases; junction bases not matched to a gene: 9. This CDR3 comprises 17 residues. Here the CDR3 reads CASSRSGTGGFGNTIYF. CDR3 coding DNA: TGTGCCAGCAGCCGATCCGGGACAGGGGGCTTTGGAAACACCATATATTTT.

Here the CDR3 reads CASSPGFYGYTF. DNA for the CDR3: TGTGCCAGCAGTCCGGGTTTCTATGGCTACACCTTC. The rearrangement uses TRBV12-3 or TRBV12-4 and TRBJ1-2, with D unclear. CDR3 length equals 12 residues. V shed 5 bases and J shed 4 bases, with 8 bases lying between them.

This sequence joins TRBV27 and TRBJ2-3, with D perhaps matching TRBD2 (6 bases). This CDR3 has 12 amino acids. CDR1 is MNHEY, CDR2 SMNVEV, per germline (reference sequence). The ends were cut back, 9 bases at V and 4 bases at J, with 11 bases in the middle. The CDR3 here is CASGWGADTQYF. The CDR3, as DNA: TGTGCCAGTGGGTGGGGGGCAGATACGCAGTATTTT.

The chain links TRBV30 to TRBJ2-3; D possibly corresponds to TRBD1 (7 bases). The germline V gene encodes CDR1 GTSNPN and CDR2 SVGIG (reference sequence). Trimming left V 3 bases short and J 4 bases short, with 14 bases between. This CDR3 is 14 amino acids long. CDR3 bases: TGTGCCTGGAGCCCAGGGGGGAGTGCAGATACGCAGTATTTT. It is translated as CAWSPGGSADTQYF.

V usage is TRBV9 and J usage is TRBJ1-5; 9 bases fit TRBD1. Trimming removed 4 bases from V and 1 base from J; junction bases left unmatched: 3. The V gene's germline CDR1 is SGDLS and CDR2 YYNGEE. This CDR3 spans 15 amino acids. The CDR3: CASSRTGESNQPQHF. For the CDR3, the DNA is TGTGCCAGCAGCAGGACAGGGGAAAGCAATCAGCCCCAGCATTTT.

CDR3 coding DNA: TGCGCCAGGGACAGGGACCCCTACAATGAGCAGTTCTTC. Translated, it gives CARDRDPYNEQFF. This chain uses TRBV10-1 with TRBJ2-1; TRBD1 aligns across 8 bases. The V gene end was trimmed by 9 bases and the J gene end by 2 bases; junction bases not matched to a gene: 3. CDR1 WNHNN and CDR2 SYGVQD come from the germline V gene (reference sequence). The CDR3 consists of 13 residues.

This chain joins TRBV6-5 and TRBJ1-2; 9 nucleotides line up with TRBD1. CDR3 length: 14 residues. V gave up 10 bases and J gave up 4 bases; unmatched junction bases: 10. Germline V lookup: CDR1 MNHEY, CDR2 SVGAGI. The DNA of the CDR3 is TGTGCCACCAAGTCCGGGACAGGGCTCTATGGCTACACCTTC. Its translation is CATKSGTGLYGYTF.

This clone was found once. The V and J genes are TRBV3-1 (or the pseudogene TRBV3-2) and TRBJ1-3, with D possibly matching TRBD1 (6 bases). The germline V gene encodes CDR1 LGHDT and CDR2 YNNKEL (reference sequence). V was clipped by 0 bases and J by 3 bases, with 9 bases between them. This CDR3 region has 15 residues. CDR3 sequence reads: CASSQEGRGGNTIYF. In DNA, the CDR3 is TGTGCCAGCAGCCAAGAGGGCAGGGGTGGAAACACCATATATTTT.

The chain recombines TRBV28 with TRBJ2-1, with D possibly matching TRBD1 (6 bases). With 4 bases removed from V and 0 bases from J, the gap between germline ends came to 19 bases. Germline loops: CDR1 MDHEN, CDR2 SYDVKM. The CDR3 runs 18 residues. The CDR3 spells CASSSPIDRIRSYNEQFF. Written as DNA, the CDR3 is TGTGCCAGCAGTTCACCCATCGACAGGATCCGCTCCTACAATGAGCAGTTCTTC.

This clone came up once. The rearrangement links TRBV6-5 to TRBJ2-1; D possibly corresponds to TRBD1 (5 bases). There are 15 residues in the CDR3. The germline gives CDR1 MNHEY, CDR2 SVGAGI. The V end lost 8 bases, the J end lost 0 bases, and 14 bases lay between the germline ends. The DNA for the CDR3 is TGTGCCAGCTCCTCTGGGGCGAGCTCCTACAATGAGCAGTTCTTC. Protein: CASSSGASSYNEQFF.